The 17 T cell receptor beta chains in this list originate from one sample, sequenced in a study of T-cell reconstitution after alpha-beta-depleted transplantation in children. Construction of the TCRbeta library involved unique molecular identifiers. TCRdb analysed the PCR reads with MiXCR anew, one entry per CDR3 protein. The data show 250,000 or so distinct CDR3 sequences, around 25% seen once. The sequencing used PBMCs, mostly from graft donor cells, collected 360 days after TCRalphabeta/CD19-depleted stem cell transplant. The receptors were sampled from a female patient aged 2-10 years who had a stem cell transplant for congenital amegakaryocytic thrombocytopenia, so the T cells may come from the graft donor.

The chain employs TRBV9 and TRBJ2-5, with 8 bases lining up with TRBD2. Germline values: CDR1 SGDLS, CDR2 YYNGEE. Losses at the gene ends were 0 bases for V and 1 base for J; bases not matched to a gene: 5. The CDR3 covers 16 residues. In nucleotides, the CDR3 is TGTGCCAGCAGCGTAGACAGCGGGAGATCCCAAGAGACCCAGTACTTC. It codes for CASSVDSGRSQETQYF.

This clonotype was recorded a few times. The chain has TRBV6-6 and TRBJ2-5, with D unresolved. Trimming stripped 3 bases from V and 5 bases from J, with 7 bases between. The CDR3 has 12 residues. The germline gives CDR1 MNHNY, CDR2 SVGAGI (reference sequence). CDR3 residues: CASSYSWETQYF. CDR3 bases: TGTGCCAGCAGTTATTCGTGGGAGACCCAGTACTTC.

This chain uses TRBV5-1 with TRBJ2-7; D gene ambiguous. Trimming took 0 bases from V and 4 from J, leaving 14 bases between them. This CDR3 comprises 15 residues. Germline V gene sequence: CDR1 SGHRS, CDR2 YFSETQ. The DNA for the CDR3 is TGCGCCAGCAGCTTGGGGTTTGCAGGCCCTTACGAGCAGTACTTC. This gives the protein CASSLGFAGPYEQYF.

This clonotype was seen more than once but under ten times. The genes are TRBV7-8 and TRBJ2-1; TRBD1 aligns across 7 bases. Germline V gene sequence: CDR1 SGHVS, CDR2 FQNEAQ. CDR3 length: 15 residues. The junction had 8 bases not matched to a gene; V was cut back by 1 base and J by 8 bases. CDR3 in DNA: TGTGCCAGCAGCTTAGGAGACAGGGCTCAGGATGAGCAGTTCTTC. It yields the protein CASSLGDRAQDEQFF.

The rearrangement joins TRBV15 to TRBJ1-4; no firm D call. Germline V gene lookup returns CDR1 LNHNV and CDR2 YYDKDF (reference sequence). The V end was cut by 0 bases, the J end by 0 bases, with 8 bases between. CDR3 length equals 16 residues. CDR3 sequence reads: CATSRDDGATNEKLFF. CDR3 nucleotide sequence: TGTGCCACCAGCAGAGACGATGGTGCAACTAATGAAAAACTGTTTTTT.

In nucleotides, the CDR3 is TGCAGTGCTAGGTCCGTTGAGCAGTTCTTC. As protein: CSARSVEQFF. The J gene is TRBJ2-1, the V gene TRBV20-1; no reliable D call. Trimming shortened V by 3 bases and J by 9 bases, and 6 bases separated the two germline ends. This CDR3 region has 10 residues. Germline values: CDR1 DFQATT, CDR2 SNEGSKA (reference sequence).

The CDR3 bases are TGCAGTGCTGAGATGGAGAAGTCCACAGATACGCAGTATTTT. It codes for CSAEMEKSTDTQYF. The rearrangement links TRBV20-1 to TRBJ2-3; no clear D. V lost 5 bases to trimming and J lost 2 bases, with 14 bases between them. The germline V gene encodes CDR1 DFQATT and CDR2 SNEGSKA (reference sequence). The CDR3 has 14 amino acids.

This rearrangement joins TRBV20-1 to TRBJ2-7; D perhaps matches TRBD1 (5 bases). Trimming took 6 bases from V and 7 from J, leaving 19 bases between them. The CDR3 has 13 amino acids. CDR1 DFQATT and CDR2 SNEGSKA come from the germline V gene (reference sequence). CDR3 loop: CSAPFRGGEEQYF. For the CDR3, the DNA is TGCAGTGCCCCATTTAGGGGTGGTGAAGAGCAGTACTTC.

The J gene is TRBJ2-1, the V gene TRBV19; 8 bases map to TRBD2. The CDR3 runs 15 residues. J gave up 6 bases and V 5 bases, and 9 bases lay outside the gene matches. Germline V gives CDR1 LNHDA, CDR2 SQIVND (reference sequence). CDR3 region: CASSPIAGMSNEQFF. The CDR3 bases are TGTGCCAGTAGTCCGATAGCGGGAATGAGCAATGAGCAGTTCTTC.

CDR3 DNA: TGCAGTGCTAGAGACGGGGGACAGGGGCTCTCCTACGAGCAGTACTTC. Protein sequence: CSARDGGQGLSYEQYF. The chain joins TRBV20-1 to TRBJ2-7, with TRBD1 matching over 10 bases. CDR1 and CDR2 (germline): DFQATT, SNEGSKA (reference sequence). Losses at the gene ends were 0 bases for V and 0 bases for J; bases not matched to a gene: 5. The CDR3 is 16 residues long.

The table lists this clonotype with a few counts. The rearrangement links TRBV10-3 to TRBJ2-6, with a tentative D call TRBD1 (6 bases). Germline V gene lookup returns CDR1 ENHRY and CDR2 SYGVKD. The V and J ends lost 6 bases and 1 base respectively, with 13 bases between them. CDR3 length: 16 amino acids. The CDR3 region has the DNA TGTGCCATCAGCGGAACAGGGAAATCTGGGGCCAACGTCCTGACTTTC. The encoded protein is CAISGTGKSGANVLTF.

This clonotype has a handful of counts. The V gene is TRBV15, the J gene TRBJ1-5, with a weak D call TRBD1 (5 bases). The V end lost 5 bases, the J end lost 1 base, and 12 bases lay between the germline ends. Germline lookup yields CDR1 LNHNV and CDR2 YYDKDF (reference sequence). The CDR3 extends over 15 amino acids. The CDR3 sequence: CATSSRRASNQPQHF. CDR3 DNA sequence: TGTGCCACCAGCTCCCGCAGGGCCAGCAATCAGCCCCAGCATTTT.

J is TRBJ2-3 and V is TRBV30; no definite D call. Germline V gives CDR1 GTSNPN, CDR2 SVGIG (reference sequence). Trimming took off 1 base at V and 4 bases at J, with 3 bases between the two ends. CDR3 length: 11 amino acids. The CDR3 spells CAWSDADTQYF. The CDR3 DNA is TGTGCCTGGAGTGATGCAGATACGCAGTATTTT.

J is TRBJ2-2 and V is TRBV24-1; D is ambiguous. This CDR3 spans 13 amino acids. Deletions cut 1 base from V and 11 bases from J, with 10 bases between. Germline CDR1 and CDR2: KGHDR and SFDVKD. CDR3 residues: CATSDFGDGELFF. As DNA, the CDR3 is TGTGCCACCAGTGATTTCGGCGACGGCGAGCTGTTTTTT.

The chain employs TRBV12-3 or TRBV12-4 and TRBJ2-3, with D unresolved. The V end lost 5 bases, the J end lost 1 base, and 7 bases lay between the germline ends. CDR3 length: 13 residues. The CDR3 region has the DNA TGTGCCAGCAGTACGACTGGCACAGATACGCAGTATTTT. Protein: CASSTTGTDTQYF.

This clonotype was observed a handful of times. The chain links TRBV11-2 to TRBJ2-5; D is possibly TRBD2 (5 bases). This CDR3 is built from 14 residues. Trimming removed 4 bases at V and 0 bases at J, with 9 bases between. The germline CDR1 and CDR2 sequences are SGHAT and FQNNGV. The CDR3 sequence is CASSSERYQETQYF. The CDR3 coding sequence is TGTGCCAGCAGCTCCGAGCGGTACCAAGAGACCCAGTACTTC.

Regarding this clonotype: At one of its ends the junction is not consistent with the germline gene, which may arise from a read error. The V call is TRBV30, the J call TRBJ1-5; tentative D call: TRBD1 (6 bases). Germline values: CDR1 GTSNPN, CDR2 SVGIG (reference sequence). This CDR3 contains 16 residues. The CDR3 here is CAWSRWGARGKQPQHF. CDR3 DNA sequence: TGTGCCTGGAGTCGGTGGGGGGCTAGGGGCAAGCAGCCCCAGCATTTT.